This TCR beta chain was recorded in a study of cytomegalovirus exposure and HLA in healthy donors. General study points: In an earlier analysis, productive rearrangement rates for most beta V segments clustered near 87% or 30%. Across all donors, roughly uniform sequencing depth was an assumption of the presence/absence analyses.

With 60 Vbeta and 13 Jbeta primers, the PCR was carried out. Libraries were prepared by immunoSEQ multiplex PCR; TCRdb keeps only in-frame clonotypes and omits some of them. This sample's table has 95,000 to 150,000 clones. Remarks on this clone: The target antigen is unknown.

J lost 3 bases, V lost 5 bases, and 11 bases had no gene match. There are 17 residues in the CDR3. CDR1 LNHDA and CDR2 SQIVND come from the germline V gene (reference sequence). V is TRBV19 and J is TRBJ2-4, with TRBD2 matching over 9 bases. Sequenced input: PBMCs. The clonotype originates from a man younger than 35 in good health and CMV-seronegative. In nucleotides, the CDR3 is TGTGCCAGTAGTCTGGTCGCGGGGGGGCGAGGCAAAAACATTCAGTACTTC. It is translated as CASSLVAGGRGKNIQYF.